These 2 T cell receptor beta chains originate from one sample sequenced in a study of blood T cell repertoires in COVID-19. Generated by immunoSEQ multiplex PCR, the TCRdb table keeps only in-frame clones and is missing some. The sample has 200,000 to 300,000 clones, 70% to 90% seen once. The sequenced sample was peripheral blood. Receptor source: a man aged 60-69 years with acute or convalescent COVID-19.

This clone occurred once. The chain has TRBV30 and TRBJ1-4, with TRBD1 as a possible D gene (5 bases). CDR3 length: 14 residues. The V end lost 0 bases, the J end lost 5 bases, and 10 bases lay between the germline ends. Germline-derived CDR1 and CDR2 are GTSNPN and SVGIG (reference sequence). The CDR3 here is CAWSVGGANEKLFF. In DNA, the CDR3 is TGTGCCTGGAGTGTAGGAGGGGCGAATGAAAAACTGTTTTTT.

The chain combines TRBV7-2 with TRBJ2-7; perhaps TRBD2 as D (5 bases). The CDR3 is 16 residues long. Trimming took off 4 bases at V and 3 bases at J, with 19 bases between the two ends. The germline gives CDR1 SGHTA, CDR2 FQGNSA. CDR3 protein: CASSSFPRTGNYEQYF. The CDR3 region has the DNA TGTGCCAGCAGCTCGTTCCCCCGCACGGGAAACTACGAGCAGTACTTC.